These 26 T cell receptor beta chains originate from one sample sequenced in a study of shared clonotypes between healthy human individuals. Assay used: immunoSEQ multiplex PCR; TCRdb lists only in-frame clones, some missing. The sample lists 950,000 to 1,100,000 clones; more than 60% were seen once. Sequencing was carried out using memory CD4+ T cells sorted from blood. As to subset: CD45RA-negative fraction. Receptor source: a man younger than 35 in good health.

This clone has a single count. The CDR3 DNA is TGTGCCAGCAGCCACCTGCCAGGTGGCGAAAACATTCAGTACTTC. This codes for CASSHLPGGENIQYF. The chain couples TRBV4-2 to TRBJ2-4; no clear D. Trimming left V 3 bases short and J 5 bases short, with 14 bases between. Germline CDR1 and CDR2: LGHNA and YNFKEQ. The CDR3 covers 15 residues.

This clone came up once. This chain joins TRBV7-3 and TRBJ2-1, with 9 positions matching TRBD1. V was pared by 0 bases and J by 8 bases, with 8 bases of the junction left unmatched. This CDR3 has 16 amino acids. From germline, CDR1 is SGHTA and CDR2 FQGTGA. The CDR3 coding sequence is TGTGCCAGCAGCTTAACCCCACAGGGGGCGAGAGATGAGCAGTTCTTC. Translation: CASSLTPQGARDEQFF. The full variable domain, with the rest looked up from reference TRBV7-3 and TRBJ2-1, is GAGVSQTPSNKVTEKGKYVELRCDPISGHTALYWYRQSLGQGPEFLIYFQGTGAADDSGLPNDRFFAVRPEGSVSTLKIQRTERGDSAVYLCASSLTPQGARDEQFFGPGTRLTVL.

The V call is TRBV25-1, the J call TRBJ2-5; possibly TRBD1 for D (6 bases). Trimming took 4 bases from V and 8 from J, leaving 8 bases between them. CDR1 is MGHDK, CDR2 SYGVNS, per germline. This CDR3 comprises 11 residues. CDR3 nucleotide sequence: TGTGCCAGCAGTGCGGACAGAACCCAGTACTTC. Translating gives CASSADRTQYF.

The chain uses TRBV7-2 and TRBJ2-7, with D uncertain. This CDR3 has 14 residues. In germline, CDR1 is SGHTA, CDR2 FQGNSA. Trimming took 3 bases from V and 7 from J, leaving 16 bases between them. CDR3 region: CASSFDQTLGEQYF. CDR3 nucleotides: TGTGCCAGCAGCTTTGACCAGACGCTGGGGGAGCAGTACTTC. The whole variable domain, filled in from reference TRBV7-2 and TRBJ2-7, reads GAGVSQSPSNKVTEKGKDVELRCDPISGHTALYWYRQSLGQGLEFLIYFQGNSAPDKSGLPSDRFSAERTGGSVSTLTIQRTQQEDSAVYLCASSFDQTLGEQYFGPGTRLTVT.

This chain connects TRBV5-1 to TRBJ2-7; TRBD2 matches 12 bases. Trimming took 4 bases from V and 4 from J; bases not matched to a gene: 12. CDR1 and CDR2 (germline): SGHRS, YFSETQ. This CDR3 has 17 residues. CDR3 amino acids: CASSAGGLAGGQYEQYF. CDR3 DNA: TGCGCCAGCAGCGCAGGTGGTCTAGCGGGGGGGCAATACGAGCAGTACTTC.

The chain recombines TRBV30 with TRBJ1-6, with D uncertain. There are 14 residues in the CDR3. The germline V gene has CDR1 GTSNPN and CDR2 SVGIG (reference sequence). V gave up 3 bases and J gave up 8 bases, with 14 bases separating them. The CDR3 sequence is CAWSSRGAHSPLHF. As DNA, the CDR3 is TGTGCCTGGAGCAGTCGGGGAGCCCATTCACCCCTCCACTTT.

The CDR3 reads CASSFNGVGEQFF. CDR3 sequence (DNA): TGTGCCAGCAGCTTTAATGGGGTTGGTGAGCAGTTCTTC. The V gene is TRBV11-3, the J gene TRBJ2-1, with D unresolved. Germline CDR1 and CDR2: SGHNT and YENEEA. This CDR3 has 13 residues. Trimming left V 3 bases short and J 9 bases short, with 12 bases between.

The CDR3 loop is CASSSTGAYTGELFF. CDR3 nucleotide sequence: TGTGCCAGCAGCTCGACAGGGGCCTACACCGGGGAGCTGTTTTTT. J is TRBJ2-2 and V is TRBV9; 8 bases map to TRBD1. The V gene's germline CDR1 is SGDLS and CDR2 YYNGEE. J lost 3 bases, V lost 4 bases, and 5 bases had no gene match. The CDR3 length is 15 residues.

V is TRBV5-4 and J is TRBJ2-1; 7 nucleotides line up with TRBD1. The V gene's germline CDR1 is SGHNT and CDR2 YYREEE (reference sequence). CDR3 size: 14 residues. V lost 0 bases, J lost 10 bases, and 7 bases stayed unmatched. CDR3 loop: CASSLGQGGREQFF. For the CDR3, the DNA is TGTGCCAGCAGCTTGGGACAGGGCGGACGGGAGCAGTTCTTC.

The V gene is TRBV30, the J gene TRBJ1-4, with D possibly TRBD1 on 5 matching bases. The CDR3 covers 13 residues. V was trimmed by 3 bases and J by 7 bases, leaving 12 bases between them. The V gene's germline CDR1 is GTSNPN and CDR2 SVGIG (reference sequence). CDR3 in amino acids: CAWRRSGREKLFF. As DNA, the CDR3 is TGTGCCTGGAGAAGGTCAGGGCGTGAAAAACTGTTTTTT.

This chain connects TRBV2 to TRBJ2-3; weak D call: TRBD2 (7 bases). CDR3 length: 16 residues. Germline V gene sequence: CDR1 SNHLY, CDR2 FYNNEI. Trimming left V 5 bases short and J 10 bases short, with 25 bases between. CDR3 protein: CASSSFSGGAGLAQYF. DNA of the CDR3: TGTGCCAGCAGTAGTTTTAGTGGGGGGGCAGGATTAGCGCAGTATTTT.

The chain couples TRBV5-1 to TRBJ2-7, with a tentative D call TRBD1 (5 bases). Germline V CDR1 and CDR2: SGHRS, YFSETQ. V lost 2 bases to trimming and J lost 2 bases, with 11 bases between them. CDR3 length: 14 amino acids. CDR3 nucleotide sequence: TGCGCCAGCAGCTTATCACAGGTTACCTACGAGCAGTACTTC. This sequence encodes CASSLSQVTYEQYF.

J is TRBJ2-1 and V is TRBV14; 9 nucleotides line up with TRBD2. V was clipped by 1 base and J by 5 bases; unmatched bases: 3. CDR1 and CDR2 (germline): SGHDN, FVKESK. CDR3 length equals 15 residues. The CDR3 nucleotides read TGTGCCAGCAGCCAAGGACTAGCGGAGGACAATGAGCAGTTCTTC. This gives the protein CASSQGLAEDNEQFF. Using reference TRBV14 and TRBJ2-1 for the parts outside the CDR3, the full variable domain is EAGVTQFPSHSVIEKGQTVTLRCDPISGHDNLYWYRRVMGKEIKFLLHFVKESKQDESGMPNNRFLAERTGGTYSTLKVQPAELEDSGVYFCASSQGLAEDNEQFFGPGTRLTVL.

The chain combines TRBV10-3 with TRBJ2-3; 13 nucleotides agree with TRBD2. Germline V gene data show CDR1 as ENHRY and CDR2 as SYGVKD. The CDR3 extends over 17 amino acids. Trimming took 3 bases from V and 9 from J; bases not matched to a gene: 12. This CDR3 is CAISDRTSGSSVATQYF. The CDR3, as DNA: TGTGCCATCAGTGATAGGACTAGCGGGAGCAGTGTAGCAACGCAGTATTTT.

This clone was observed a single time. The J gene is TRBJ1-3, the V gene TRBV30, with D unresolved. Germline V CDR1 and CDR2: GTSNPN, SVGIG (reference sequence). This CDR3 contains 13 residues. V shed 0 bases and J shed 4 bases, with 7 bases lying between them. The CDR3 DNA reads TGTGCCTGGAGTGTAGCGCGGGGAAACACCATATATTTT. It is translated as CAWSVARGNTIYF. Using reference TRBV30 and TRBJ1-3 for the parts outside the CDR3, the full variable domain is SQTIHQWPATLVQPVGSPLSLECTVEGTSNPNLYWYRQAAGRGLQLLFYSVGIGQISSEVPQNLSASRPQDRQFILSSKKLLLSDSGFYLCAWSVARGNTIYFGEGSWLTVV.

This clone was seen more than once but under ten times. V and J are TRBV5-4 and TRBJ2-3, with 8 positions matching TRBD1. The CDR3 has 17 residues. The trim removed 0 bases at V and 5 bases at J, leaving 11 bases unmatched. CDR1 is SGHNT, CDR2 YYREEE, per germline (reference sequence). For the CDR3, the DNA is TGTGCCAGCAGCTTGGTTACTTTAGGACAGGGACAAGATACGCAGTATTTT. It codes for CASSLVTLGQGQDTQYF.

The chain recombines TRBV5-4 with TRBJ2-3; D is ambiguous. This CDR3 region has 16 residues. With 3 bases removed from V and 2 bases from J, the gap between germline ends came to 16 bases. CDR1 is SGHNT, CDR2 YYREEE, per germline (reference sequence). Here the CDR3 reads CASSSLLSPATDTQYF. The CDR3 DNA sequence: TGTGCCAGCAGCTCACTGTTATCCCCGGCCACAGATACGCAGTATTTT.

Only a few counts were recorded for this clone. This chain joins TRBV29-1 and TRBJ1-1; D is perhaps TRBD1 (5 bases). Looked up from germline, CDR1 is SQVTM and CDR2 is ANQGSEA. Deletions cut 7 bases from V and 1 base from J, with 13 bases between. CDR3 size: 13 residues. The CDR3: CSGTEGPNTEAFF. The CDR3 bases are TGCAGCGGGACGGAGGGACCGAACACTGAAGCTTTCTTT.

V usage is TRBV14 and J usage is TRBJ2-5; D tentatively fits TRBD1 or TRBD2 (5 bases each). CDR3 length: 14 residues. Per the germline V gene, CDR1 is SGHDN and CDR2 is FVKESK. The V end was cut by 2 bases, the J end by 4 bases, with 11 bases between. Written as DNA, the CDR3 is TGTGCCAGCAGCCAAAACGTTGGGGGAGAGACCCAGTACTTC. The encoded protein is CASSQNVGGETQYF.

This clone was found once. Other DNA sequences within the sample encode an identical CDR3. The V call is TRBV7-2, the J call TRBJ2-3; no definite D call. Trimming took off 0 bases at V and 2 bases at J, with 6 bases between the two ends. The CDR3 is 14 amino acids. CDR1 and CDR2 (germline): SGHTA, FQGNSA. The DNA for the CDR3 is TGTGCCAGCAGCTTAGCGGGCCTCACAGATACGCAGTATTTT. Translation gives CASSLAGLTDTQYF.

The rearrangement links TRBV28 to TRBJ2-7; the D is unclear. The CDR3 loop spans 12 amino acids. The V gene's germline CDR1 is MDHEN and CDR2 SYDVKM. Trimming cost V 7 bases and J 7 bases, with 14 bases left between them. The CDR3 reads CASKEASGEQYF. The CDR3 nucleotides read TGTGCCAGCAAAGAAGCCTCCGGGGAGCAGTACTTC.

This clone has more than one count but fewer than ten. This rearrangement joins TRBV7-2 to TRBJ2-3, with D unclear. The CDR3 runs 13 residues. Per the germline V gene, CDR1 is SGHTA and CDR2 is FQGNSA. V dropped 5 bases and J dropped 3 bases, with 9 bases sitting between them. The CDR3 sequence is CASSGRVTDTQYF. DNA of the CDR3: TGTGCCAGCAGCGGCCGGGTTACAGATACGCAGTATTTT.

Regarding this clone: The same CDR3 arises from other DNA sequences in this sample as well. V gene TRBV6-1 combines with J gene TRBJ2-3; D is ambiguous. The CDR3 contains 12 residues. With 3 bases removed from V and 4 bases from J, the gap between germline ends came to 5 bases. Per germline, CDR1 MNHNS and CDR2 SASEGT. The CDR3 sequence: CASSDGADTQYF. CDR3 in DNA: TGTGCCAGCAGTGATGGCGCAGATACGCAGTATTTT.

This chain uses TRBV6-1 with TRBJ2-1; D is ambiguous. V gave up 4 bases and J gave up 0 bases, with 7 bases separating them. The CDR3 length is 14 residues. Germline CDR1 MNHNS, CDR2 SASEGT. CDR3 residues: CASSAGFSYNEQFF. CDR3 sequence (DNA): TGTGCCAGCAGTGCAGGTTTCTCCTACAATGAGCAGTTCTTC.

The chain recombines TRBV6-1 with TRBJ2-2; possible D gene TRBD1, 6 bases. The germline gives CDR1 MNHNS, CDR2 SASEGT. This CDR3 is 15 amino acids long. Trimming shortened V by 8 bases and J by 7 bases, and 20 bases separated the two germline ends. The CDR3 sequence is CASHSQGGLGGELFF. The DNA for the CDR3 is TGTGCCAGCCATTCACAGGGTGGTTTAGGCGGGGAGCTGTTTTTT.

About this clone: Other DNA variants within this sample encode the same CDR3. The chain employs TRBV27 and TRBJ1-6; 8 nucleotides match TRBD1. The CDR3 is 16 amino acids. Germline CDR1 is MNHEY and CDR2 is SMNVEV (reference sequence). Germline trimming cut 2 bases from V and 5 bases from J; bases unmatched to any gene: 5. The CDR3 spells CASSLKGQGNNSPLHF. CDR3 sequence (DNA): TGTGCCAGCAGTTTAAAAGGACAGGGCAATAATTCACCCCTCCACTTT.